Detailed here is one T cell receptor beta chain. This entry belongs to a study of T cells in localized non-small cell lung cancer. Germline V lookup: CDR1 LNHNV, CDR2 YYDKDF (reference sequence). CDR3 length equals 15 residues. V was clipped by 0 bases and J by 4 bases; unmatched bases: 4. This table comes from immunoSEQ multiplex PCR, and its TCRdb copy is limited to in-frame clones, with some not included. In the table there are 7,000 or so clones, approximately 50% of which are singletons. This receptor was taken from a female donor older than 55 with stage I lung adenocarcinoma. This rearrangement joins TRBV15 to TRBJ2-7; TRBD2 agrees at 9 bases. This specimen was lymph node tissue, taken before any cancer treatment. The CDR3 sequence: CATSRDVSGGYEQYF. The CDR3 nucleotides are TGTGCCACCAGCAGAGATGTTAGCGGGGGTTACGAGCAGTACTTC.